The 28 T cell receptor beta chains below come from one sample, sequenced in a study of spatial heterogeneity in lung cancer. MiXCR was run by TCRdb on the 5' RACE reads, yielding one entry per CDR3 protein. Of about 18,000 distinct CDR3 sequences in the sample, 19% were seen once. Specified time point: sample taken at primary tumor resection. No cell sorting; template was whole RNA from tumor, lung tissue or PBMC. The material was PBMCs, obtained at surgery. Receptors were obtained from a male donor with early-stage non-small cell lung cancer.

The J gene is TRBJ1-2, the V gene TRBV7-9; tentative D call: TRBD1 (6 bases). This CDR3 is 15 amino acids long. V was cut by 0 bases and J by 0 bases, with 8 bases left in between. The germline gives CDR1 SEHNR, CDR2 FQNEAQ (reference sequence). The CDR3: CASSLASGANYGYTF. CDR3 nucleotides: TGTGCCAGCAGCTTAGCCTCAGGGGCTAACTATGGCTACACCTTC.

This clonotype occurred many times. The rearrangement uses TRBV6-6 and TRBJ2-2; TRBD1 or TRBD2 may be the D gene (5 bases each). This CDR3 region has 12 residues. The germline CDR1 and CDR2 sequences are MNHNY and SVGAGI (reference sequence). V shed 8 bases and J shed 7 bases, with 11 bases lying between them. CDR3: CASPGPIGELFF. The DNA of the CDR3 is TGTGCCAGCCCGGGGCCCATCGGGGAGCTGTTTTTT.

CDR3 in amino acids: CASSLPPRLAGVQETQYF. The CDR3 nucleotides are TGTGCCAGCAGCTTACCCCCCCGGTTAGCGGGAGTCCAAGAGACCCAGTACTTC. This chain links TRBV7-9 with TRBJ2-5; 9 nucleotides agree with TRBD2. CDR1 and CDR2 from the germline V gene are SEHNR and FQNEAQ (reference sequence). The CDR3 length is 18 residues. With V trimmed by 2 bases and J by 1 base, 11 bases remained unmatched.

This clonotype was recorded many times. The chain links TRBV6-5 to TRBJ2-1; possibly TRBD1 or TRBD2 for D (6 bases each). The CDR3 has 18 amino acids. Germline CDR1 reads MNHEY; CDR2 reads SVGAGI. V was trimmed by 6 bases and J by 4 bases, leaving 25 bases between them. CDR3 bases: TGTGCCAGCAGAACAAGTGGGGGGCTGCCACCGGGTTACAATGAGCAGTTCTTC. It translates to CASRTSGGLPPGYNEQFF.

This clonotype appeared many times. The rearrangement joins TRBV5-1 to TRBJ1-5; D perhaps matches TRBD1 (6 bases). Trimming removed 0 bases from V and 7 bases from J, with 14 bases in between. The CDR3 spans 15 residues. Germline CDR1 is SGHRS and CDR2 is YFSETQ. DNA for the CDR3: TGCGCCAGCAGCTTGGATGGGGGGCCGGGGCAGCCCCAGCATTTT. Translating gives CASSLDGGPGQPQHF.

By sample share, this clonotype is medium-sized. The chain employs TRBV7-9 and TRBJ2-1; 11 positions agree with TRBD1. Germline V gene lookup returns CDR1 SEHNR and CDR2 FQNEAQ (reference sequence). This CDR3 contains 16 residues. V lost 4 bases, J lost 2 bases, and 4 bases stayed unmatched. The CDR3 protein is CASSSGTGGTYNEQFF. In DNA form, the CDR3 reads TGTGCCAGCAGCTCTGGGACAGGGGGAACCTACAATGAGCAGTTCTTC.

This clonotype was picked up many times. CDR3 protein: CASSLSGQGSALYEQYF. CDR3 sequence (DNA): TGTGCCAGCAGTTTATCTGGGCAGGGATCAGCCCTCTACGAGCAGTACTTC. The chain couples TRBV27 to TRBJ2-7, with D maybe TRBD1 (5 bases). This CDR3 has 17 amino acids. The V gene lost 0 bases and the J gene lost 3 bases, with 18 bases spanning the gap. Germline-derived CDR1 and CDR2 are MNHEY and SMNVEV (reference sequence).

This clonotype was counted many times. This chain joins TRBV7-9 and TRBJ2-1; D unresolved. Trimming pared 0 bases from V and 9 bases from J, leaving 6 bases between. The CDR3 has 12 amino acids. Per germline, CDR1 SEHNR and CDR2 FQNEAQ (reference sequence). As DNA, the CDR3 is TGTGCCAGCAGCTTAGCTGGGCGTGAGCAGTTCTTC. It specifies CASSLAGREQFF.

The J gene is TRBJ1-6, the V gene TRBV20-1, with D hard to call. Per germline, CDR1 DFQATT and CDR2 SNEGSKA (reference sequence). The CDR3 is made up of 14 amino acids. Trimming removed 1 base at V and 3 bases at J, with 7 bases between. DNA of the CDR3: TGCAGTGCTAGAGGACCCCTCTATAATTCACCCCTCCACTTT. As protein: CSARGPLYNSPLHF.

A single count supports this clonotype. The chain links TRBV7-9 to TRBJ1-1, with a tentative D call TRBD1 (5 bases). The CDR3 spans 14 residues. Trimming shortened V by 4 bases and J by 6 bases, and 15 bases separated the two germline ends. Germline lookup yields CDR1 SEHNR and CDR2 FQNEAQ (reference sequence). The CDR3 reads CASSSGTRVAEAFF. The CDR3, as DNA: TGTGCCAGCAGCTCCGGGACGAGGGTCGCTGAAGCTTTCTTT.

DNA of the CDR3: TGCGCCAGCAGTCCGGACCCAGGGTTATACGAGCAGTACTTC. This sequence encodes CASSPDPGLYEQYF. The V and J genes are TRBV23-1 and TRBJ2-7, with a possible D match to TRBD1 (5 bases). TRBV23-1 is noted as an ORF with a role that remains uncertain. Trimming stripped 4 bases from V and 4 bases from J, with 14 bases between. The CDR3 runs to 14 residues.

Comments on this clonotype: The junction departs from germline at one end; a sequencing error may be responsible. The CDR3: CVSSPGGTRVLEAFF. The CDR3 bases are TGTGTCAGCAGTCCTGGGGGGACTAGGGTCCTCGAAGCTTTCTTT. V gene TRBV9 combines with J gene TRBJ1-1; D perhaps matches TRBD1 (5 bases). This CDR3 has 15 residues. Germline CDR1 and CDR2: SGDLS and YYNGEE.

The chain is built from TRBV2 and TRBJ2-2; D ambiguous. Germline V gene lookup returns CDR1 SNHLY and CDR2 FYNNEI. This CDR3 comprises 15 residues. V was pared by 2 bases and J by 1 base, with 8 bases between. CDR3 in DNA: TGTGCCAGCAGTGAATTGGACGGGAACACCGGGGAGCTGTTTTTT. Translated, it gives CASSELDGNTGELFF.

The chain couples TRBV7-2 to TRBJ1-1; possibly TRBD1 for D (5 bases). Looked up from germline, CDR1 is SGHTA and CDR2 is FQGNSA. The CDR3 is 15 amino acids. Trimming stripped 4 bases from V and 0 bases from J, with 12 bases between. CDR3 in DNA: TGTGCCAGCAGCTATAGCGGGACGGTGAACACTGAAGCTTTCTTT. Translated, it gives CASSYSGTVNTEAFF.

Only a few counts were recorded for this clonotype. The genes are TRBV23-1 and TRBJ2-5; 8 positions match TRBD1. TRBV23-1 is placed among ORFs of uncertain function. This CDR3 is 16 amino acids long. V was clipped by 6 bases and J by 4 bases; unmatched bases: 13. The CDR3 DNA reads TGCGCCAGCAGCCGAACCTGGACAGGGCTATTAGAGACCCAGTACTTC. This sequence encodes CASSRTWTGLLETQYF.

This clonotype was detected ten times or more. The genes are TRBV3-1 and TRBJ1-2, with D tentatively TRBD1 (5 bases). The V gene lost 0 bases and the J gene lost 6 bases, with 17 bases spanning the gap. The CDR3 contains 16 residues. Germline V gives CDR1 LGHDT, CDR2 YNNKEL (reference sequence). CDR3 region: CASSQEVFEGTDGYTF. The CDR3 bases are TGTGCCAGCAGCCAAGAGGTGTTTGAGGGGACGGATGGCTACACCTTC.

In this sample, this clonotype turned up many times. The rearrangement joins TRBV29-1 to TRBJ2-7; D may correspond to TRBD1 or TRBD2 (5 bases each). CDR1 is SQVTM, CDR2 ANQGSEA, per germline. V was pared by 4 bases and J by 7 bases, with 14 bases between. CDR3 length: 12 residues. The CDR3 reads CSVVRGRGEQYF. The CDR3 DNA reads as TGCAGCGTTGTACGGGGCCGAGGGGAGCAGTACTTC.

This sequence joins TRBV6-6 and TRBJ1-2, with 7 bases that match TRBD1. V shed 5 bases and J 1 base; nucleotides not matched to a gene: 10. Looked up from germline, CDR1 is MNHNY and CDR2 is SVGAGI (reference sequence). This CDR3 has 16 residues. CDR3 region: CASSPPGQSFNYGYTF. DNA of the CDR3: TGTGCCAGCAGTCCCCCGGGACAGTCTTTTAACTATGGCTACACCTTC.

This clonotype appeared many times. The chain recombines TRBV12-3 or TRBV12-4 with TRBJ1-1, with 9 bases matching TRBD1. The CDR3 spans 13 residues. With 3 bases clipped from V and 4 bases from J, the junction kept 0 bases outside the gene matches. The CDR3 spells CASSLDRGTEAFF. CDR3 coding DNA: TGTGCCAGCAGTTTGGACAGGGGCACTGAAGCTTTCTTT.

This clonotype was observed at least ten times. This chain links TRBV7-9 with TRBJ1-4; D unclear. The CDR3 covers 14 residues. Trimming pared 1 base from V and 8 bases from J, leaving 11 bases between. Germline CDR1 is SEHNR and CDR2 is FQNEAQ (reference sequence). The CDR3, as DNA: TGTGCCAGCAGCTTAGTACCCAGGAGAGAAAAACTGTTTTTT. Amino acid sequence: CASSLVPRREKLFF.

J is TRBJ2-3 and V is TRBV5-1, with D possibly called TRBD1 or TRBD2 (5 bases each). Trimming stripped 6 bases from V and 0 bases from J, with 11 bases between. This CDR3 region has 14 residues. In germline, CDR1 is SGHRS, CDR2 YFSETQ. CDR3 bases: TGCGCCAGCACCCCGGGGCTCAGCACAGATACGCAGTATTTT. It encodes CASTPGLSTDTQYF. Full variable domain (remainder filled in from reference TRBV5-1 and TRBJ2-3): KAGVTQTPRYLIKTRGQQVTLSCSPISGHRSVSWYQQTPGQGLQFLFEYFSETQRNKGNFPGRFSGRQFSNSRSEMNVSTLELGDSALYLCASTPGLSTDTQYFGPGTRLTVL.

The gene calls are TRBV24-1 and TRBJ1-4; 7 bases align to TRBD1. The germline V gene encodes CDR1 KGHDR and CDR2 SFDVKD. The CDR3 is 15 amino acids. J was trimmed by 8 bases and V by 5 bases; bases with no gene match: 10. CDR3 region: CATSAVTGEGEKLFF. CDR3 sequence (DNA): TGTGCCACCAGTGCTGTTACAGGGGAGGGAGAAAAACTGTTTTTT.

This clonotype was recorded at least ten times. The chain joins TRBV6-2 or TRBV6-3 to TRBJ2-7, with D uncertain. This CDR3 contains 11 residues. V lost 5 bases and J lost 3, with 5 bases in between. Germline V lookup: CDR1 MNHEY, CDR2 SVGEGT. CDR3 coding DNA: TGTGCCAGCAGTCGCTTCTACGAGCAGTACTTC. This sequence encodes CASSRFYEQYF.

This chain uses TRBV20-1 with TRBJ1-6; a weak D match, TRBD1 (6 bases). Germline CDR1 reads DFQATT; CDR2 reads SNEGSKA (reference sequence). V was clipped by 3 bases and J by 9 bases, with 18 bases between them. CDR3 size: 15 residues. The CDR3 spells CSASRRGGNGSPLHF. CDR3 coding DNA: TGCAGTGCTAGCCGAAGGGGGGGGAACGGTTCACCCCTCCACTTT.

V and J are TRBV10-3 and TRBJ1-2, with 8 bases identical to TRBD1. The CDR3 runs to 14 residues. With V trimmed by 6 bases and J by 6 bases, 9 bases remained unmatched. Germline V CDR1 and CDR2: ENHRY, SYGVKD. DNA for the CDR3: TGTGCCATCAGCGGACAGGGAGGAGGGGATGGCTACACCTTC. It specifies CAISGQGGGDGYTF.

The chain uses TRBV20-1 and TRBJ2-7, with D tentatively TRBD1 (6 bases). This CDR3 contains 15 residues. The V gene's germline CDR1 is DFQATT and CDR2 SNEGSKA (reference sequence). V was clipped by 0 bases and J by 1 base, with 13 bases between them. CDR3 in DNA: TGCAGTGCTAGAGATCTTGGACAGACTTCCTACGAGCAGTACTTC. Translation: CSARDLGQTSYEQYF.

The table lists this clonotype with many counts. This chain connects TRBV4-2 to TRBJ2-7; D is unresolved. V lost 0 bases and J lost 4, with 7 bases in between. Germline V gives CDR1 LGHNA, CDR2 YNFKEQ. This CDR3 comprises 13 residues. The CDR3 is CASSQDTTYEQYF. CDR3 nucleotides: TGTGCCAGCAGCCAAGATACTACATACGAGCAGTACTTC.

The chain combines TRBV20-1 with TRBJ2-1, with 8 bases fitting TRBD2. This CDR3 contains 13 residues. The junction had 6 bases not matched to a gene; V was cut back by 3 bases and J by 8 bases. Germline CDR1 reads DFQATT; CDR2 reads SNEGSKA (reference sequence). Here the CDR3 DNA reads TGCAGTGCTAGCGGGGGGGTAGGCGATGAGCAGTTCTTC. It translates to CSASGGVGDEQFF.